This T cell receptor beta chain was sequenced during a study of blood T cell repertoires in COVID-19. Across the whole study: COVID-19 samples from acute and convalescent phases originated in the United States, Italy and Spain. T cells, B-cell-depleted T cells, or PBMCs provided the cDNA or gDNA that served as material.

Participants' reported clinical history set cohort assignment. TCRdb keeps only in-frame clones here, not all; method: immunoSEQ multiplex PCR. The table lists more than 200,000 clones, 75% to 85% of them singletons, with 4.3% in the top ten. Germline CDR1 SGHRS, CDR2 YFSETQ. Trimming left V 0 bases short and J 10 bases short, with 17 bases between. The CDR3 sequence is 15 residues long. The origin of this receptor is a man aged 30 to 39 with acute COVID-19. Sample: PBMCs or T cells enriched from blood (not recorded which). The rearrangement uses TRBV5-1 and TRBJ2-1; D is ambiguous. CDR3 residues: CASSLDVGQSREQFF. CDR3 in DNA: TGCGCCAGCAGCTTGGATGTTGGGCAGTCACGGGAGCAGTTCTTC. The entire variable domain, with the rest obtained from reference TRBV5-1 and TRBJ2-1, is as follows: KAGVTQTPRYLIKTRGQQVTLSCSPISGHRSVSWYQQTPGQGLQFLFEYFSETQRNKGNFPGRFSGRQFSNSRSEMNVSTLELGDSALYLCASSLDVGQSREQFFGPGTRLTVL.